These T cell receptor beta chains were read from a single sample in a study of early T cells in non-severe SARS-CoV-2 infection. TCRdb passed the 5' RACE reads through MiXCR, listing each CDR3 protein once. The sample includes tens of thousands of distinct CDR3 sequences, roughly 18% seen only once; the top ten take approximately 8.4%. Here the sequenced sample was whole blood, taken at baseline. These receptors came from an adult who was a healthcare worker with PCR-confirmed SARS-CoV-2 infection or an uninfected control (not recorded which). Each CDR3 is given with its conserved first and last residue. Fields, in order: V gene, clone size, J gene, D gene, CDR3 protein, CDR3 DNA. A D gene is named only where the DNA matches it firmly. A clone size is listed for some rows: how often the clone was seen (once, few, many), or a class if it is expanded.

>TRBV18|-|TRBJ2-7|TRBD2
CASSTTSGAEQYF
TGTGCCAGCTCAACGACTAGCGGGGCCGAGCAGTACTTC
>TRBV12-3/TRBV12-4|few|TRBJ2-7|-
CASSSRFSYEQYF
TGTGCCAGCAGTTCAAGGTTCTCCTACGAGCAGTACTTC
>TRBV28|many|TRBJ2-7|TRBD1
CASSSGQPAQYF
TGTGCCAGCAGCTCGGGACAGCCTGCCCAGTACTTC
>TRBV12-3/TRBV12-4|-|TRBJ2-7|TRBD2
CASSFGLVFPYEQYF
TGTGCCAGCAGTTTTGGACTAGTTTTCCCCTACGAGCAGTACTTC
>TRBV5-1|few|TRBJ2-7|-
CASSSRDGSYEQYF
TGCGCCAGCAGCTCTCGGGACGGTTCCTACGAGCAGTACTTC
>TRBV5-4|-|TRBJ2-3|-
CASSLVPQHTDTQYF
TGTGCCAGCAGCTTGGTCCCGCAACACACAGATACGCAGTATTTT
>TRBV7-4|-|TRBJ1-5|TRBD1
CASSFRDRANNQPQHF
TGTGCCAGCAGCTTCCGGGACAGGGCCAATAATCAGCCCCAGCATTTT
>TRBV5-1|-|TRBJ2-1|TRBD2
CASRTSGDYNEQFF
TGCGCCAGCAGGACTAGCGGGGACTACAATGAGCAGTTCTTC
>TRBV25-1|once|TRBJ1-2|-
CASSEKSQIYTF
TGTGCCAGCAGTGAAAAGTCACAAATCTACACCTTC
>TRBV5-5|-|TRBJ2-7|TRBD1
CASSGPGQGAREQYF
TGTGCCAGCAGCGGACCGGGACAGGGGGCGAGAGAGCAGTACTTC
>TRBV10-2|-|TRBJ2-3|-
CASSVQGADTQYF
TGCGCCAGCAGTGTACAGGGAGCAGATACGCAGTATTTT
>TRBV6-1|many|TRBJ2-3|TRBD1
CASSANRGVVDTQYF
TGTGCCAGCAGTGCTAACAGGGGGGTCGTAGATACGCAGTATTTT
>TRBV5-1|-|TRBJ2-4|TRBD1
CASSLPGTENIQYF
TGCGCCAGCAGCTTGCCCGGGACAGAAAACATTCAGTACTTC
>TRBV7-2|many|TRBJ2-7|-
CASSLQGHSYEQYF
TGTGCCAGCAGCTTACAGGGGCACTCCTACGAGCAGTACTTC
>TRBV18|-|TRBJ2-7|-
CASSPVASSYEQYF
TGTGCCAGCTCACCGGTAGCCTCCTCCTACGAGCAGTACTTC
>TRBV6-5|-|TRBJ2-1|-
CASNQGQNNEQFF
TGTGCCAGCAACCAAGGACAGAACAATGAGCAGTTCTTC
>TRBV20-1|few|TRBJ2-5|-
CSATSGAASTIQETQYF
TGCAGTGCTACGTCGGGGGCGGCGTCCACGATTCAAGAGACCCAGTACTTC